A selection of T cell receptor beta chains follows, all from one sample in a study of blood T cell repertoires in COVID-19. Measured with immunoSEQ multiplex PCR; TCRdb has only the in-frame clones, and not every one. Counted here are 210,000 or so clones, 85% to 90% occurring once; the ten biggest clones make up around 2.2%. The sample taken for sequencing was peripheral blood. Every receptor here comes from a woman aged 45-60 years with acute or convalescent COVID-19. Each CDR3 is given with its conserved first and last residue. The D gene is left open where the match is weak. Not every row has a clone size; where given, it reads once, few, many or a size class.

d_gene	j_gene	v_gene	abundance	CDR3aa	CDR3nt
TRBD1	TRBJ1-4	TRBV5-4	.	CASSLWTGGGGYEKLFF	TGTGCCAGCAGCCTCTGGACAGGGGGCGGAGGTTATGAAAAACTGTTTTTT
.	TRBJ2-7	TRBV7-8	.	CASTVSGDEQYF	TGTGCCAGCACCGTATCGGGGGACGAGCAGTACTTC
.	TRBJ2-3	TRBV10-1	.	CASGNRESDTQYF	TGCGCCAGCGGCAACCGGGAGTCAGATACGCAGTATTTT
TRBD1	TRBJ2-1	TRBV3-1/TRBV3-2	.	CASSQQPGQGYNEQFF	TGTGCCAGCAGCCAACAACCGGGACAGGGTTACAATGAGCAGTTCTTC
TRBD1	TRBJ1-3	TRBV11-2	.	CASSSGGGGNTIYF	TGTGCCAGCAGCTCAGGGGGCGGGGGAAACACCATATATTTT
TRBD2	TRBJ2-7	TRBV28	.	CASIQTGTGGLAGAEEQYF	TGTGCCAGCATCCAGACCGGGACAGGGGGACTAGCGGGAGCTGAAGAGCAGTACTTC
.	TRBJ2-7	TRBV7-8	.	CASSLKFAAGPYEQYF	TGTGCCAGCAGCTTAAAGTTCGCGGCGGGGCCCTACGAGCAGTACTTC
TRBD1	TRBJ2-2	TRBV5-1	many	CASSLKRTGGNTGELFF	TGCGCCAGCAGCTTGAAGAGAACAGGGGGAAACACCGGGGAGCTGTTTTTT
TRBD2	TRBJ2-3	TRBV4-2	.	CASSPLTGGPDTQYF	TGTGCCAGCAGCCCTCTTACGGGGGGGCCGGATACGCAGTATTTT
.	TRBJ2-4	TRBV5-1	.	CASSLEGDFKNIQYF	TGCGCCAGCAGCTTGGAGGGGGATTTTAAAAACATTCAGTACTTC
.	TRBJ1-1	TRBV18	.	CASSPRQIMNTEAFF	TGTGCCAGCTCACCGCGACAGATAATGAACACTGAAGCTTTCTTT
TRBD1	TRBJ1-2	TRBV5-4	.	CASSPPGQGAGYTF	TGTGCCAGCAGCCCACCGGGACAGGGGGCCGGCTACACCTTC
TRBD1	TRBJ1-3	TRBV7-9	.	CASSFTWDRIYSGNTIYF	TGTGCCAGCAGCTTCACTTGGGACAGGATTTACTCTGGAAACACCATATATTTT
.	TRBJ2-2	TRBV11-2	.	CASTAGLNTGELFF	TGTGCCAGCACCGCTGGGCTAAACACCGGGGAGCTGTTTTTT
TRBD1	TRBJ1-2	TRBV5-4	.	CASSLRTGLYGYTF	TGTGCCAGCAGCTTGAGGACAGGACTCTATGGCTACACCTTC
TRBD1	TRBJ2-2	TRBV10-3	.	CAISEQGASTGELFF	TGTGCCATCAGCGAACAGGGGGCAAGCACCGGGGAGCTGTTTTTT
TRBD2	TRBJ2-1	TRBV5-6	.	CASSLPGTSGRDEQFF	TGTGCCAGCAGCCTCCCCGGGACTAGCGGGAGGGATGAGCAGTTCTTC
TRBD2	TRBJ2-3	TRBV2	.	CASSPTSGSTDTQYF	TGTGCCAGCAGTCCGACTAGCGGATCCACAGATACGCAGTATTTT
TRBD1	TRBJ1-6	TRBV2	.	CASSEDRGPLNNSPLHF	TGTGCCAGCAGCGAGGACAGGGGGCCTCTTAATAATTCACCCCTCCACTTT
TRBD1	TRBJ2-7	TRBV6-5	.	CASSYDRGYEQYF	TGTGCCAGCAGTTACGACAGGGGTTACGAGCAGTACTTC
TRBD1	TRBJ1-1	TRBV6-5	.	CASGDRGLNTEAFF	TGTGCCAGCGGAGACAGGGGATTGAACACTGAAGCTTTCTTT
.	TRBJ2-3	TRBV24-1	.	CASGFEDTQYF	TGTGCCTCCGGTTTCGAGGATACGCAGTATTTT
.	TRBJ2-1	TRBV7-2	.	CASSSLIRDEQFF	TGTGCCAGCAGCTCCCTGATCCGAGATGAGCAGTTCTTC
.	TRBJ2-1	TRBV7-9	once	CASRYSASSYNEQFF	TGTGCCAGCAGGTATAGCGCCAGCTCCTACAATGAGCAGTTCTTC
TRBD2	TRBJ2-1	TRBV7-9	few	CASSLARGGVSYNEQFF	TGTGCCAGCAGCTTAGCGCGGGGAGGGGTCTCCTACAATGAGCAGTTCTTC
.	TRBJ1-6	TRBV2	.	CASSSGTPNSPLHF	TGTGCCAGCAGTAGTGGGACACCTAATTCACCCCTCCACTTT
.	TRBJ1-1	TRBV10-3	.	CAISEDREAFF	TGTGCCATCAGTGAGGACAGGGAAGCTTTCTTT
.	TRBJ2-3	TRBV10-3	.	CAIRQSTDTQYF	TGTGCCATCAGACAGAGCACAGATACGCAGTATTTT
.	TRBJ1-4	TRBV6-5	few	CASSYSMQTLGGKLFF	TGTGCCAGCAGTTACTCTATGCAAACCCTAGGCGGAAAACTGTTTTTT
TRBD2	TRBJ2-1	TRBV4-1	few	CASSQDPALAGINYNEQFF	TGCGCCAGCAGCCAAGATCCCGCACTAGCGGGTATCAACTACAATGAGCAGTTCTTC
.	TRBJ2-5	TRBV29-1	.	CSATAPEETQYF	TGCAGCGCAACAGCACCTGAAGAGACCCAGTACTTC
TRBD1	TRBJ1-6	TRBV6-5	.	CASISQGAGNSPLHF	TGTGCCAGCATTTCACAGGGGGCTGGTAATTCACCCCTCCACTTT
TRBD2	TRBJ2-1	TRBV6-2/TRBV6-3	.	CASSFLPLSGSSYNEQFF	TGTGCCAGCAGTTTCCTTCCCCTTAGCGGGAGCTCCTACAATGAGCAGTTCTTC
.	TRBJ2-4	TRBV6-5	.	CASGTVTKNIQYF	TGTGCCAGCGGGACTGTCACCAAAAACATTCAGTACTTC
.	TRBJ1-5	TRBV7-2	.	CASSYGHPGNQPQHF	TGTGCCAGCAGCTACGGTCACCCCGGGAATCAGCCCCAGCATTTT
TRBD1	TRBJ1-2	TRBV10-2	.	CASSDLPGGAYGYTF	TGCGCCAGCAGTGACTTACCAGGGGGCGCGTATGGCTACACCTTC
TRBD1	TRBJ2-1	TRBV6-5	.	CASATGGREQFF	TGTGCCAGCGCAACAGGGGGCCGAGAGCAGTTCTTC
TRBD1	TRBJ1-5	TRBV9	.	CASSVGDSHQPQHF	TGTGCCAGCAGCGTAGGGGACAGCCATCAGCCCCAGCATTTT
.	TRBJ2-3	TRBV6-1	.	CASSEAPGSGDTQYF	TGTGCCAGCAGTGAAGCGCCAGGGTCGGGAGATACGCAGTATTTT
.	TRBJ1-1	TRBV7-8	.	CASSLSGNTEAFF	TGTGCCAGCAGCTTATCGGGGAACACTGAAGCTTTCTTT
.	TRBJ2-7	TRBV7-2	.	CASSHLGGRAPYEQYF	TGTGCCAGCAGCCATTTAGGGGGGAGGGCCCCCTACGAGCAGTACTTC
.	TRBJ1-3	TRBV6-2/TRBV6-3	.	CASSYSATYSGNTIYF	TGTGCCAGCAGTTACTCGGCGACATACTCTGGAAACACCATATATTTT
.	TRBJ2-1	TRBV7-2	.	CASSLGGSSSYNEQFF	TGTGCCAGCAGCTTAGGGGGCAGCAGCTCCTACAATGAGCAGTTCTTC
.	TRBJ2-3	TRBV9	.	CASSPRGNKGADTQYF	TGTGCCAGCAGCCCTAGAGGGAATAAGGGTGCGGATACGCAGTATTTT
.	TRBJ1-5	TRBV15	once	CATSRWVTEGVNQPQHF	TGTGCCACCAGCAGATGGGTTACCGAGGGGGTCAATCAGCCCCAGCATTTT
.	TRBJ2-7	TRBV5-1	.	CASSFGGTADEQYF	TGCGCCAGCAGCTTCGGCGGGACAGCCGACGAGCAGTACTTC
.	TRBJ1-5	TRBV6-6	.	CASRPGSNQPQHF	TGTGCCAGCAGACCGGGGTCCAATCAGCCCCAGCATTTT
.	TRBJ1-2	TRBV7-2	.	CASSFPANYGYTF	TGTGCCAGCAGCTTCCCAGCTAACTATGGCTACACCTTC
TRBD1	TRBJ1-6	TRBV2	.	CASSAGGWSLLHF	TGTGCCAGCAGCGCAGGGGGTTGGTCTCTCCTCCACTTT
TRBD2	TRBJ2-7	TRBV5-1	.	CASSLITSGAYEQYF	TGCGCCAGCAGCTTGATAACTAGCGGGGCTTACGAGCAGTACTTC
.	TRBJ1-1	TRBV2	.	CASSADKLNTEAFF	TGTGCCAGCAGTGCCGACAAATTGAACACTGAAGCTTTCTTT
.	TRBJ1-4	TRBV19	.	CATTTQTANEKLFF	TGTGCCACAACTACCCAGACGGCTAATGAAAAACTGTTTTTT
.	TRBJ1-1	TRBV6-1	once	CASSDRGLAFF	TGTGCCAGCAGTGACAGGGGTTTGGCTTTCTTT